These 26 T cell receptor beta chains share one sample of origin, sequenced in a study of T cells in women clearing cervical HPV infection. Sequenced by immunoSEQ multiplex PCR; TCRdb stores in-frame clones only, minus some. The sample's table shows some 40,000 clones. Material: blood buffy coat. The receptors originated from a woman between 18 and 69 years old with a cervical HPV16 infection that either progressed to CIN3+ or cleared (not recorded which).

In regard to this clone: The sequenced fragment ends 3 residues before the CDR3 boundary, so the rest is inferred from the germline J gene. V gene TRBV6-2 or TRBV6-3 combines with J gene TRBJ1-5; D gene unclear. CDR3 length: 14 amino acids. CDR1 is MNHEY, CDR2 SVGEGT, per germline. Between the trimmed V and J ends, which lost 6 bases and 2 bases, there was a span of 11 bases. This CDR3 reads CASRYAGGNQPQHF. The CDR3 bases that were read are TGTGCCAGCAGATACGCCGGGGGCAATCAGCCC.

About this clone: The read terminates 3 residues before the CDR3 end, so the remaining end is supplied by the germline J gene. V is TRBV5-1 and J is TRBJ1-3; 7 nucleotides line up with TRBD1. The CDR3 loop spans 14 amino acids. Germline V lookup: CDR1 SGHRS, CDR2 YFSETQ. With V trimmed by 1 base and J by 2 bases, 0 bases remained unmatched. This CDR3 reads CASSLTGAGNTIYF. The CDR3 bases that were read are TGCGCCAGCAGCTTGACAGGGGCTGGAAACACC.

Comment on this clone: The sequenced fragment ends 3 residues before the CDR3 boundary, so the rest is inferred from the germline J gene. The V call is TRBV5-4, the J call TRBJ2-7; 10 nucleotides agree with TRBD1. Germline values: CDR1 SGHNT, CDR2 YYREEE (reference sequence). This CDR3 region has 15 residues. With 4 bases clipped from V and 5 bases from J, the junction kept 9 bases outside the gene matches. CDR3 bases read: TGTGCCAGCAGCGGGACAGGGGATGTAGGGGACGAG. Translating it yields CASSGTGDVGDE. The complete CDR3 reads CASSGTGDVGDEQYF.

Points on this clone: The read finishes 3 residues shy of the CDR3 end, and the germline J gene is used to complete it. This chain connects TRBV19 to TRBJ2-3; a possible D gene is TRBD2 (6 bases). The germline V and J ends were trimmed by 7 bases and 5 bases, with 13 bases remaining between them. Germline V gene data show CDR1 as LNHDA and CDR2 as SQIVND (reference sequence). This CDR3 contains 13 residues. Incomplete CDR3 DNA: TGTGCCAGTAAGGCGGGGCCTATAGATACG. It yields the protein CASKAGPIDT. The entire CDR3 sequence reads CASKAGPIDTQYF.

Comments on this clone: The read halts 3 residues ahead of the CDR3 end, with the missing end drawn from the germline J gene. The rearrangement uses TRBV20-1 and TRBJ2-5; 12 bases are shared with TRBD2. There are 16 residues in the CDR3. Germline values: CDR1 DFQATT, CDR2 SNEGSKA (reference sequence). The J segment lost 5 bases and the V segment lost 0 bases, leaving 7 bases of the junction unmatched. CDR3 protein: CSARDLAGGPGETQYF. The CDR3 DNA, read in part, is TGCAGTGCTAGAGACCTAGCGGGGGGGCCGGGGGAGACC.

In regard to this clone: The read ends 3 residues early relative to the CDR3; the germline J gene fills the gap. The chain links TRBV15 to TRBJ2-5; 9 bases line up with TRBD2. The CDR3 sequence is 16 residues long. Trimming took 1 base from V and 7 from J; bases not matched to a gene: 10. Germline CDR1 LNHNV, CDR2 YYDKDF (reference sequence). The sequenced part of the CDR3 DNA is TGTGCCACCAGCAGAGGCCGACTAGCGGCCTTGACGACC. The encoded protein is CATSRGRLAALTT. The full CDR3 protein reads CATSRGRLAALTTQYF. The variable domain in full, with the rest retrieved from reference TRBV15 and TRBJ2-5, is DAMVIQNPRYQVTQFGKPVTLSCSQTLNHNVMYWYQQKSSQAPKLLFHYYDKDFNNEADTPDNFQSRRPNTSFCFLDIRSPGLGDTAMYLCATSRGRLAALTTQYFGPGTRLLVL.

A word on this clone: Read data end 3 residues before the CDR3 end; the end is taken from the germline J gene. The V call is TRBV2, the J call TRBJ2-2; D might be TRBD1 (5 bases). The CDR3 runs 14 residues. Germline V CDR1 and CDR2: SNHLY, FYNNEI. The V and J ends lost 10 bases and 7 bases respectively, with 19 bases between them. Incomplete CDR3 DNA: TGTGCCATTCGCGGCAGGGATTTCGACGGGGAG. This codes for CAIRGRDFDGE. The whole CDR3 is CAIRGRDFDGELFF. Variable domain in full (rest from reference TRBV2 and TRBJ2-2): EPEVTQTPSHQVTQMGQEVILRCVPISNHLYFYWYRQILGQKVEFLVSFYNNEISEKSEIFDDQFSVERPDGSNFTLKIRSTKLEDSAMYFCAIRGRDFDGELFFGEGSRLTVL.

The part of the CDR3 DNA that was read is TGTGCCAGCAGCTTAGGGTGGTTCGGGGATTCACCC. This sequence encodes CASSLGWFGDSP. The entire CDR3 sequence reads CASSLGWFGDSPLHF. V and J are TRBV11-2 and TRBJ1-6, with D unclear. The read stops 3 residues short of the end of the CDR3; the missing end is completed from the germline J gene. The V gene lost 1 base and the J gene lost 8 bases, with 12 bases spanning the gap. The CDR3 runs to 15 residues. Germline V gene data show CDR1 as SGHAT and CDR2 as FQNNGV.

On this clone itself: The observed sequence ends 3 residues before the CDR3 terminus, with the missing tail filled in from the germline J gene. V usage is TRBV11-1 and J usage is TRBJ1-1; perhaps TRBD1 as D (6 bases). The germline gives CDR1 SGHAT, CDR2 FQDESV (reference sequence). V was cut by 3 bases and J by 0 bases, with 11 bases left in between. The CDR3 is 15 residues long. The CDR3 protein is CASSFSGTLNTEAFF. The part of the CDR3 DNA that was read is TGTGCCAGCAGCTTCTCAGGGACACTGAACACTGAA.

Notes on this clone: The read ends 3 residues early relative to the CDR3; the germline J gene fills the gap. The chain combines TRBV7-8 with TRBJ1-6; 8 nucleotides match TRBD1. Germline V CDR1 and CDR2: SGHVS, FQNEAQ. The CDR3 totals 16 residues. Trimming cost V 5 bases and J 10 bases; bases outside gene matches: 13. CDR3 DNA, as far as it was read: TGTGCCAGCAGCCCGCACCGGGGACAGGTTTTCTCACCC. Translating it yields CASSPHRGQVFSP. The entire CDR3 reads CASSPHRGQVFSPLHF. The full variable domain, completed using reference TRBV7-8 and TRBJ1-6, is GAGVSQSPRYKVAKRGQDVALRCDPISGHVSLFWYQQALGQGPEFLTYFQNEAQLDKSGLPSDRFFAERPEGSVSTLKIQRTQQEDSAVYLCASSPHRGQVFSPLHFGNGTRLTVT.

CDR3 residues: CASSLVLAGLETQYF. The DNA read from the CDR3 is TGTGCCAGCAGCTTAGTCCTAGCGGGGTTAGAGACC. V gene TRBV11-2 combines with J gene TRBJ2-5, with 9 bases identical to TRBD2. The CDR3 is cut off 3 residues early in the read; its end comes from the germline J gene. CDR3 length equals 15 residues. The V gene's germline CDR1 is SGHAT and CDR2 FQNNGV. Losses at the gene ends were 1 base for V and 4 bases for J; bases not matched to a gene: 4.

On this clone itself: The read falls 3 residues short of the CDR3 end, and the missing part is taken from the germline J gene. The chain has TRBV7-9 and TRBJ1-4; D perhaps matches TRBD1 (5 bases). The germline V gene has CDR1 SEHNR and CDR2 FQNEAQ (reference sequence). The CDR3 runs 14 residues. V lost 2 bases, J lost 6 bases, and 10 bases lay in between. The DNA read from the CDR3 is TGTGCCAGCAGCTTACGGGGGTCTGATGAAAAA. Its translation: CASSLRGSDEK. In full, the CDR3 reads CASSLRGSDEKLFF.

The covered CDR3 bases are TGTGCCAGTAGTAACGGGGCCCGGGGGAGTGAG. It is translated as CASSNGARGSE. From start to end, the CDR3 is CASSNGARGSEQFF. The genes are TRBV19 and TRBJ2-1; a weak D match, TRBD2 (6 bases). Read coverage stops 3 residues before the CDR3 terminus; the germline J gene supplies the remainder. The ends were cut back, 4 bases at V and 9 bases at J, with 16 bases in the middle. The CDR3 consists of 14 residues. From germline, CDR1 is LNHDA and CDR2 SQIVND (reference sequence).

In the case of this clone: The missing CDR3 end, 3 residues past where the read stops, is filled in from the germline J gene. This chain joins TRBV7-9 and TRBJ2-1, with D perhaps TRBD2 (6 bases). The germline CDR1 and CDR2 sequences are SEHNR and FQNEAQ (reference sequence). V was pared by 8 bases and J by 7 bases, with 15 bases between. This CDR3 has 13 residues. This CDR3 is CASSQGGANEQFF. Partial CDR3 DNA: TGTGCCAGCTCGCAGGGCGGGGCAAATGAG. Based on the CDR3 plus reference TRBV7-9 and TRBJ2-1, the full variable domain is DTGVSQNPRHKITKRGQNVTFRCDPISEHNRLYWYRQTLGQGPEFLTYFQNEAQLEKSRLLSDRFSAERPKGSFSTLEIQRTEQGDSAMYLCASSQGGANEQFFGPGTRLTVL.

As concerns this clone: One end of the junction is discordant with germline, which a read error may explain. CDR3 in amino acids: CASSSDRGVYNEQFF. CDR3 bases read: TGTGCTAGCAGCTCGGACAGGGGAGTCTACAATGAG. V usage is TRBV7-7 and J usage is TRBJ2-1, with TRBD1 matching over 9 bases. The CDR3 end lies 3 residues beyond the end of the read and is filled in from the germline J gene. CDR1 SSHAT and CDR2 FNYEAQ come from the germline V gene (reference sequence). The CDR3 totals 15 residues.

With regard to this clone: From the germline J gene comes the end of the CDR3, since the read stops 3 residues before it. This chain connects TRBV6-4 to TRBJ2-1; 9 bases match TRBD2. V lost 6 bases, J lost 5 bases, and 5 bases stayed unmatched. The germline V gene has CDR1 MRHNA and CDR2 SNTAGT. The CDR3 loop spans 14 amino acids. Incomplete CDR3 DNA: TGTGCCAGCAGGCAGGGACTAGCCAACAATGAG. Residues: CASRQGLANNE. The complete CDR3 sequence is CASRQGLANNEQFF.

The CDR3 bases that were read are TGTGCCAGCAGGTTACAGGGTGGAGGAGGTGAAAAA. This codes for CASRLQGGGGEK. The whole CDR3 protein reads CASRLQGGGGEKLFF. V gene TRBV2 combines with J gene TRBJ1-4; D possibly corresponds to TRBD1 (6 bases). With the read ending 3 residues before the CDR3 end, the germline J gene is used to fill in that end. Trimming stripped 6 bases from V and 7 bases from J, with 18 bases between. The CDR3 runs to 15 residues. Germline CDR1 and CDR2: SNHLY and FYNNEI.

To note about this clone: Sequencing ends 3 residues short of the CDR3 end; the germline J gene provides the rest. The chain links TRBV7-9 to TRBJ2-5; 8 nucleotides line up with TRBD2. With 1 base clipped from V and 1 base from J, the junction kept 2 bases outside the gene matches. The CDR3 is made up of 15 amino acids. CDR1 and CDR2 (germline): SEHNR, FQNEAQ (reference sequence). CDR3 amino acids: CASSLGRGGQETQYF. CDR3 DNA, as far as it was read: TGTGCCAGCAGCTTAGGACGGGGGGGCCAAGAGACC.

Regarding this clone: The CDR3 is cut off 3 residues early in the read; its end comes from the germline J gene. The chain uses TRBV20-1 and TRBJ2-2; 9 nucleotides align to TRBD1. The V segment lost 6 bases and the J segment 7 bases; nucleotides outside the gene matches: 12. The CDR3 has 15 residues. Germline assignment: CDR1 DFQATT and CDR2 SNEGSKA (reference sequence). The CDR3 protein is CSAIPEQGAGGELFF. The CDR3 bases that were read are TGCAGTGCCATCCCTGAACAGGGGGCGGGCGGGGAG.

As for this clone: The missing CDR3 end, 3 residues past where the read stops, is filled in from the germline J gene. The V gene is TRBV2, the J gene TRBJ1-6; D is perhaps TRBD1 (5 bases). Germline CDR1 SNHLY, CDR2 FYNNEI. The CDR3 covers 17 residues. The V gene lost 7 bases and the J gene lost 10 bases, with 26 bases spanning the gap. The CDR3 is CASTRGANLLKNSPLHF. The CDR3 bases that were read are TGTGCCAGCACCCGTGGGGCGAACTTGTTGAAGAACTCACCC.

With respect to this clone: The read gets to within 3 residues of the CDR3 end, and the germline J gene fills in the rest. This rearrangement joins TRBV20-1 to TRBJ1-2, with TRBD1 matching 7 bases. CDR3 length: 12 amino acids. The germline gives CDR1 DFQATT, CDR2 SNEGSKA (reference sequence). V gave up 5 bases and J gave up 4 bases; unmatched junction bases: 4. Here the CDR3 reads CSAGGDSYGYTF. CDR3 DNA (partial): TGCAGTGCTGGCGGGGACAGCTATGGC.

Concerning this clone: The CDR3 end lies 3 residues beyond the end of the read and is filled in from the germline J gene. The chain is built from TRBV2 and TRBJ2-2; 7 bases line up with TRBD2. Germline V gene sequence: CDR1 SNHLY, CDR2 FYNNEI. Trimming at V came to 7 bases and at J to 1 base, leaving 9 bases not matched to a gene. The CDR3 extends over 16 amino acids. The CDR3 loop is CASTREGRVNTGELFF. CDR3 DNA, as far as it was read: TGTGCCAGCACCCGAGAGGGGAGGGTGAACACCGGGGAG.

Points on this clone: Read data end 3 residues before the CDR3 end; the end is taken from the germline J gene. The gene calls are TRBV6-1 and TRBJ2-7; 7 bases are a match to TRBD1. Germline V gene data show CDR1 as MNHNS and CDR2 as SASEGT. The V and J ends lost 0 bases and 2 bases, in that order; junction bases with no gene match: 4. This CDR3 has 15 amino acids. The CDR3 here is CASSEAGTAAYEQYF. The covered CDR3 bases are TGTGCCAGCAGTGAAGCAGGGACAGCAGCCTACGAG.

As to this clone: The read ends 3 residues shy of where the CDR3 ends; the end is completed using the germline J gene. V is TRBV5-1 and J is TRBJ1-1; D is possibly TRBD1 (5 bases). The CDR3 spans 14 residues. V gave up 0 bases and J gave up 3 bases, with 9 bases separating them. The germline CDR1 and CDR2 sequences are SGHRS and YFSETQ. The sequenced CDR3 bases are TGCGCCAGCAGCTTGGGGAGAGGGGACACTGAA. Amino acid sequence: CASSLGRGDTE. The entire CDR3 reads CASSLGRGDTEAFF.

Regarding this clone: The read comes to an end 3 residues before the CDR3 does, leaving the germline J gene to fill in the end. V usage is TRBV7-9 and J usage is TRBJ1-4, with D tentatively TRBD1 (5 bases). Germline V gene data show CDR1 as SEHNR and CDR2 as FQNEAQ (reference sequence). The CDR3 length is 12 residues. Partial CDR3 DNA: TGTGCCAGCAGCTCGGGACTACTGAAA. It translates to CASSSGLLK. The CDR3 in its entirety is CASSSGLLKLFF.

In regard to this clone: The read falls 3 residues short of the CDR3 end, and the missing part is taken from the germline J gene. This chain joins TRBV4-1 and TRBJ2-7; 7 nucleotides match TRBD1. The ends lost 4 bases at V and 5 bases at J; junction bases unmatched: 5. Germline CDR1 and CDR2: MGHRA and YSYEKL. The CDR3 has 13 residues. The sequenced part of the CDR3 DNA is TGCGCCAGCAGCCCCCAGACAGGGCACGAG. The encoded protein is CASSPQTGHE. In full, the CDR3 is CASSPQTGHEQYF.